Listed here are 17 T cell receptor beta chains from one sample, sequenced in a study of blood T cells in healthy people across ages. Primers used in a second PCR of about 7 to 12 cycles were a sample-barcoded 5' primer and a J-beta primer mix. TCRdb re-derived calls from the 5' RACE reads in MiXCR, one entry per CDR3 protein. The data contain more than 450,000 distinct CDR3 sequences, approximately 26% of them singletons. This same sample was also part of a study on T cells of mothers and their children.

Sequencing used blood. These receptors were collected from a boy aged 2-9 years in good health.

The table lists this clonotype with a count of one. Written as DNA, the CDR3 is TGTGCCAGCAGTTTACTCCATGGGACTTCCCAAGAGACCCAGTACTTC. It translates to CASSLLHGTSQETQYF. The V gene is TRBV12-3 or TRBV12-4, the J gene TRBJ2-1, with D perhaps matching TRBD2 (6 bases). The closer fit of TRBJ2-5 to the DNA end suggests the J call may be wrong. The CDR3 has 16 amino acids.

This clonotype was observed once. The chain links TRBV11-2 to TRBJ2-1; 13 bases are shared with TRBD2. V shed 6 bases and J 5 bases; nucleotides not matched to a gene: 10. This CDR3 is built from 17 residues. CDR1 is SGHAT, CDR2 FQNNGV, per germline. DNA for the CDR3: TGTGCCAGCAGATTCGGACTAGCGGGAGATTTACACAATGAGCAGTTCTTC. Translation gives CASRFGLAGDLHNEQFF.

CDR3: CASSGPGPRGPQPDTQYF. CDR3 bases: TGTGCCAGCTCAGGACCCGGGCCCCGAGGTCCCCAACCAGATACGCAGTATTTT. The chain couples TRBV18 to TRBJ2-3; D unclear. Trimming cost V 5 bases and J 4 bases, with 25 bases left between them. The CDR3 runs 18 residues. Per the germline V gene, CDR1 is KGHSH and CDR2 is LQKENI.

The J gene is TRBJ1-4, the V gene TRBV13; no definite D call. The V gene's germline CDR1 is PRHDT and CDR2 FYEKMQ (reference sequence). This CDR3 has 14 amino acids. V lost 0 bases and J lost 3, with 5 bases in between. This chain's CDR3 is CASSLGGSNEKLFF. CDR3 bases: TGTGCCAGCAGCTTAGGCGGATCTAATGAAAAACTGTTTTTT.

The chain recombines TRBV15 with TRBJ2-2, with TRBD1 matching 8 bases. V trimming: 5 bases; J trimming: 5 bases; junction bases outside the gene matches: 7. The germline CDR1 and CDR2 sequences are LNHNV and YYDKDF (reference sequence). The CDR3 runs to 15 residues. CDR3 in DNA: TGTGCCACCAGCGGGGACAGGTTTTGGACCGGGGAGCTGTTTTTT. As protein: CATSGDRFWTGELFF.

The chain carries TRBV7-9 and TRBJ1-4; a possible D gene is TRBD1 (6 bases). The V end lost 1 base, the J end lost 6 bases, and 15 bases lay between the germline ends. Germline-derived CDR1 and CDR2 are SEHNR and FQNEAQ (reference sequence). The CDR3 has 16 amino acids. The CDR3: CASSLVEGHGYEKLFF. CDR3 nucleotides: TGTGCCAGCAGCTTAGTCGAGGGACATGGATATGAAAAACTGTTTTTT.

The chain couples TRBV5-1 to TRBJ1-6, with 7 bases matching TRBD1. The germline V gene has CDR1 SGHRS and CDR2 YFSETQ. V lost 5 bases and J lost 7; bases outside the gene matches: 6. The CDR3 sequence is 14 residues long. CDR3 DNA sequence: TGCGCCAGCAGGCAGGGGACAGCAAATTCACCCCTCCACTTT. Its protein is CASRQGTANSPLHF.

This clonotype was seen a handful of times. This sequence joins TRBV14 and TRBJ2-5; the match to TRBD2 covers 13 bases. TRBJ2-1 explains the end of the DNA better; the J call may be wrong. The germline CDR1 and CDR2 sequences are SGHDN and FVKESK. This CDR3 spans 16 amino acids. The CDR3 DNA is TGTGCCAGCAGCTCGTACCGACTAGCGGGAGGTCATGAGCAGTTCTTC. Its protein is CASSSYRLAGGHEQFF.

The rearrangement links TRBV6-6 to TRBJ2-1; D is perhaps TRBD2 (6 bases). V lost 3 bases and J 2 bases, leaving 11 bases between the germline ends. There are 15 residues in the CDR3. Germline-derived CDR1 and CDR2 are MNHNY and SVGAGI (reference sequence). The CDR3 reads CASSYSRDAYNEQFF. CDR3 in DNA: TGTGCCAGCAGTTATTCGCGGGACGCCTACAATGAGCAGTTCTTC.

The V call is TRBV18, the J call TRBJ2-4; D is undetermined. The ends were cut back, 3 bases at V and 0 bases at J, with 9 bases in the middle. Per germline, CDR1 KGHSH and CDR2 LQKENI. The CDR3 is 15 residues long. This chain's CDR3 is CASSPSTIAKNIQYF. CDR3 coding DNA: TGTGCCAGCTCACCGTCAACTATAGCCAAAAACATTCAGTACTTC. Full variable domain (outside the CDR3, taken from reference TRBV18 and TRBJ2-4): NAGVMQNPRHLVRRRGQEARLRCSPMKGHSHVYWYRQLPEEGLKFMVYLQKENIIDESGMPKERFSAEFPKEGPSILRIQQVVRGDSAAYFCASSPSTIAKNIQYFGAGTRLSVL.

This clonotype was seen a handful of times. This chain connects TRBV7-2 to TRBJ2-6; D ambiguous. The germline V gene has CDR1 SGHTA and CDR2 FQGNSA. The CDR3 runs to 15 residues. Trimming removed 5 bases from V and 0 bases from J, with 8 bases in between. The CDR3 DNA reads as TGTGCCAGCAGCCCTCGGTTCTCTGGGGCCAACGTCCTGACTTTC. Protein product: CASSPRFSGANVLTF.

The V gene is TRBV7-2, the J gene TRBJ2-2; 11 bases agree with TRBD2. With V trimmed by 6 bases and J by 7 bases, 7 bases remained unmatched. Germline lookup yields CDR1 SGHTA and CDR2 FQGNSA. This CDR3 comprises 15 residues. The CDR3 here is CASRATSGRGGELFF. CDR3 in DNA: TGTGCCAGCAGGGCTACTAGCGGGAGAGGCGGGGAGCTGTTTTTT.

V and J are TRBV6-5 and TRBJ2-7, with D tentatively TRBD1 or TRBD2 (5 bases each). Trimming removed 4 bases at V and 6 bases at J, with 16 bases between. Germline assignment: CDR1 MNHEY and CDR2 SVGAGI. This CDR3 comprises 14 residues. The CDR3 here is CASSLTGEQGEQYF. The CDR3 coding sequence is TGTGCCAGCAGTTTAACCGGGGAGCAGGGCGAGCAGTACTTC.

The gene calls are TRBV2 and TRBJ2-2; 13 bases align to TRBD2. J gave up 5 bases and V 6 bases, and 3 bases lay outside the gene matches. CDR3 size: 15 residues. CDR1 and CDR2 (germline): SNHLY, FYNNEI. CDR3 bases: TGTGCCAGCAGGCTGACTAGCGGGAGGACCGGGGAGCTGTTTTTT. Encoded protein: CASRLTSGRTGELFF.

This clonotype has a handful of counts. The V call is TRBV6-5, the J call TRBJ2-2; TRBD2 is a possible D gene (7 bases). V shed 6 bases and J shed 7 bases, with 12 bases lying between them. The germline V gene has CDR1 MNHEY and CDR2 SVGAGI. The CDR3 totals 13 residues. CDR3 region: CASRGGRVGELFF. The CDR3 DNA sequence: TGTGCCAGCAGGGGGGGGCGCGTCGGGGAGCTGTTTTTT.

This chain uses TRBV7-2 with TRBJ2-7, with D possibly being TRBD1 or TRBD2 (7 bases each). The CDR3 spans 15 residues. Germline V gene sequence: CDR1 SGHTA, CDR2 FQGNSA. With 6 bases removed from V and 0 bases from J, the gap between germline ends came to 15 bases. The CDR3 DNA follows: TGTGCCAGCAGTCTCAGGGGGGGCGACTCCTACGAGCAGTACTTC. This translates into CASSLRGGDSYEQYF.

This clonotype came up a few times. A much larger clone is a single base away; this may be a read error. This chain's CDR3 is CASSLEEGTQYF. The DNA for the CDR3 is TGCGCCAGCAGCTTGGAGGAAGGGACCCAGTACTTC. The chain combines TRBV5-1 with TRBJ2-5; D remains unclear. Trimming took off 0 bases at V and 7 bases at J, with 7 bases between the two ends. CDR1 SGHRS and CDR2 YFSETQ come from the germline V gene. The CDR3 totals 12 residues. Based on the CDR3 plus reference TRBV5-1 and TRBJ2-5, the full variable domain is KAGVTQTPRYLIKTRGQQVTLSCSPISGHRSVSWYQQTPGQGLQFLFEYFSETQRNKGNFPGRFSGRQFSNSRSEMNVSTLELGDSALYLCASSLEEGTQYFGPGTRLLVL.